This T cell receptor beta chain is drawn from a study of cytomegalovirus exposure and HLA in healthy donors. Study findings and constraints: The study listed 164 cytomegalovirus-associated TCR beta chains. Sequencing likely generated an artifact that appeared as a cluster of highly shared sequence variants. Researchers reported that a few CMV-associated chains were confirmed in vitro as CMV antigen-specific.

About this clone itself: What it binds is unknown.

The junction had 10 bases not matched to a gene; V was cut back by 5 bases and J by 9 bases. The CDR3 covers 14 residues. Germline loops: CDR1 MDHEN, CDR2 SYDVKM. Primers: 60 Vbeta forward and 13 Jbeta reverse. Profiled with immunoSEQ multiplex PCR; TCRdb holds only in-frame clones, not every one. The profile shows around 120,000 clones, about 73% of them singletons. The sequence was collected from a woman aged 40-49 years in good health and CMV-seronegative. Input material: PBMCs. This chain connects TRBV28 to TRBJ2-1; the match to TRBD1 covers 7 bases. CDR3 sequence (DNA): TGTGCCAGCAGTGTGACAGGGATTAGGGGTGAGCAGTTCTTC. Its translation is CASSVTGIRGEQFF.